This TCR beta chain came from a study of T cells in Graves' hyperthyroidism and ophthalmopathy. Pregnant or lactating patients were excluded, as were those with uncontrolled infection or other autoimmune disease. It was RNA transcripts that yielded the amplified TCR beta CDR3 regions. Carried out on the TCR CDR3, a first-round RT-PCR used the HTBI primer set. TCRdb re-called the multiplex PCR reads through MiXCR, storing one row per CDR3 protein. The sample comprises almost 600,000 distinct CDR3 sequences, about 15% of which are singletons, and less than 6% rests with the top ten. This clonotype was seen a few times. The clonotype comes from a woman in her twenties or thirties with Graves' hyperthyroidism that later progressed to Graves' ophthalmopathy. Sequencing used blood.

The CDR3 here is CASSQVGEMWGEQYF. The DNA of the CDR3 is TGTGCCAGCAGCCAAGTTGGGGAAATGTGGGGCGAGCAGTACTTC. This sequence joins TRBV3-1 and TRBJ2-7; D is uncertain. Trimming stripped 1 base from V and 6 bases from J, with 16 bases between. The CDR3 consists of 15 residues. CDR1 LGHDT and CDR2 YNNKEL come from the germline V gene (reference sequence).